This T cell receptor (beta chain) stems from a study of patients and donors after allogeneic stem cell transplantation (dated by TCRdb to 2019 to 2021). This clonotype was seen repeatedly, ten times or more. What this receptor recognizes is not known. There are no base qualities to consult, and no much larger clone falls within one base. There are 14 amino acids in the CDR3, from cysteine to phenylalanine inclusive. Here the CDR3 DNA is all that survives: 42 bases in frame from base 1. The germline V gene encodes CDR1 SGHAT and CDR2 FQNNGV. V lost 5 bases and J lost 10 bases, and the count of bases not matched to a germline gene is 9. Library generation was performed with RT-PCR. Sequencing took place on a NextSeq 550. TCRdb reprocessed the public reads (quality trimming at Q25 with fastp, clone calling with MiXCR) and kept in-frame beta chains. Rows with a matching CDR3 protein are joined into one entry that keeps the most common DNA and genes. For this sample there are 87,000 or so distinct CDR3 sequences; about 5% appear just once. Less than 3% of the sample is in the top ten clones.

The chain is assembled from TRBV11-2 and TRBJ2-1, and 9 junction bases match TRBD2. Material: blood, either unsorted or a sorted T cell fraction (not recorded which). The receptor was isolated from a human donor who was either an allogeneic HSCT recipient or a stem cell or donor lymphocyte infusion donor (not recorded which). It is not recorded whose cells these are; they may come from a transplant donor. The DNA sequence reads TGTGCCAGCAGCCCAGCGGGAGGTGTGAGGGAGCAGTTCTTC. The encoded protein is CASSPAGGVREQFF. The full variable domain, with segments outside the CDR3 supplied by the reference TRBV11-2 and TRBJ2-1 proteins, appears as EAGVAQSPRYKIIEKRQSVAFWCNPISGHATLYWYQQILGQGPKLLIQFQNNGVVDDSQLPKDRFSAERLKGVDSTLKIQPAKLEDSAVYLCASSPAGGVREQFFGPGTRLTVL.